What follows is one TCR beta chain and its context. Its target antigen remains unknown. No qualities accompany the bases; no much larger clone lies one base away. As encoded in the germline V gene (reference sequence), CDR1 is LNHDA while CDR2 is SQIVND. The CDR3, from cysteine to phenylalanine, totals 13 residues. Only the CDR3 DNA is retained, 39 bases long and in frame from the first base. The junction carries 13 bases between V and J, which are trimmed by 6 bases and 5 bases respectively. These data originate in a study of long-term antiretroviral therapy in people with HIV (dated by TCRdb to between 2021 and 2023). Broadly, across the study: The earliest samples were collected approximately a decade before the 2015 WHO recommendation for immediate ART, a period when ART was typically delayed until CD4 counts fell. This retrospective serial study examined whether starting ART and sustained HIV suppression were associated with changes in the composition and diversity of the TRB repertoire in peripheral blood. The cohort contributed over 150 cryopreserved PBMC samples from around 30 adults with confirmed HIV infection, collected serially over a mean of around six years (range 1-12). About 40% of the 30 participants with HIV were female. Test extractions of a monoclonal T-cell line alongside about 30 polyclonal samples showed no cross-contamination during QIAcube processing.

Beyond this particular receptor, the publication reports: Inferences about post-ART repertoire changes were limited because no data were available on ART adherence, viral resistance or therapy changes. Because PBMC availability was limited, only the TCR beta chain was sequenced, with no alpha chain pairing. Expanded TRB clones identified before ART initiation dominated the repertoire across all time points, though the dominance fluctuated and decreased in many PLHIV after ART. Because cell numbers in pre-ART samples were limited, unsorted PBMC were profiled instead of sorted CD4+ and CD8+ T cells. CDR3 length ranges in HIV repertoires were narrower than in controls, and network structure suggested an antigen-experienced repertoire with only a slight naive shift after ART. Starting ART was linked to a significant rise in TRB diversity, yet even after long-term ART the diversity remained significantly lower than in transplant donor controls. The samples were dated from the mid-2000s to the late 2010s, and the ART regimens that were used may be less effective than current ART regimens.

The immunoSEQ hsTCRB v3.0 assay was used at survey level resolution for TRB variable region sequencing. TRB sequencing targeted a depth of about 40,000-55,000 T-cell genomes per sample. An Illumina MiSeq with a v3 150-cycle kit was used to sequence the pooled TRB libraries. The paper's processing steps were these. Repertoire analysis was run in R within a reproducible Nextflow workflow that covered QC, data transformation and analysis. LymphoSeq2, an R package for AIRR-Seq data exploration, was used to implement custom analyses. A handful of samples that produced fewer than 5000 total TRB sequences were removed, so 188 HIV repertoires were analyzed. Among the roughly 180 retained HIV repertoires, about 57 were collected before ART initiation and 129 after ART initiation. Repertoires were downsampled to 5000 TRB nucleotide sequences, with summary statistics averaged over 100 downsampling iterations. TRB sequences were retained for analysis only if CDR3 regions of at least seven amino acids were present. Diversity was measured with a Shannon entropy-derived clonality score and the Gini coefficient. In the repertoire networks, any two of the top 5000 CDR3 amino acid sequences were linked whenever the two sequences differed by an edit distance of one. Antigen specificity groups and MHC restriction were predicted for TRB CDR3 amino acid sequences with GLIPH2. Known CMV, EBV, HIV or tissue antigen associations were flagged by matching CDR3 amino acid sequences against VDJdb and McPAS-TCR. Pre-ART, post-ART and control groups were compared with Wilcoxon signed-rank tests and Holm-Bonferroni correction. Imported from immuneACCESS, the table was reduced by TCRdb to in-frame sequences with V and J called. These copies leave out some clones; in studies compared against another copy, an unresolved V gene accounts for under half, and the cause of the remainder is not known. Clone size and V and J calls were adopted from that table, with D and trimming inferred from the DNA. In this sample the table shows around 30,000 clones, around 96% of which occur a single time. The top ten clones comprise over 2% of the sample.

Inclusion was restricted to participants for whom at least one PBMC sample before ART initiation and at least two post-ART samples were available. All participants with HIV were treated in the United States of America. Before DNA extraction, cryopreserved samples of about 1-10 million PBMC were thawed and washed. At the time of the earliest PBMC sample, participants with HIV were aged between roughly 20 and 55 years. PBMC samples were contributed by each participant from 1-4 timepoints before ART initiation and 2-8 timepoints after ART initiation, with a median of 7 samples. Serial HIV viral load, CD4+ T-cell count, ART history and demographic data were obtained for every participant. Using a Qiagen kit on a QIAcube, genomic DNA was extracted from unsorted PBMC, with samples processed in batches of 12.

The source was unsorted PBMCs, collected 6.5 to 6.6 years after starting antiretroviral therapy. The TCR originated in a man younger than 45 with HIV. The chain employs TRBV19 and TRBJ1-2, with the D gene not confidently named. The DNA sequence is TGTGCCAGTAGCCCCCCGGTTGTTTATGGCTACACCTTC. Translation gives CASSPPVVYGYTF.